This T cell receptor beta chain was documented in a study of monozygotic twins with inflammatory bowel disease. TCRdb reprocessed the 5' RACE reads, with one entry per CDR3 protein and no DNA. This sample's table reports a few hundred thousand distinct CDR3 sequences. Broader study findings: Relative to healthy twins, IBD patients had fewer clonotypes in common with others, a gap that was especially apparent with disease activity.

Concerning this clonotype itself: Antigen unknown.

Sequencing used blood. The receptor was derived from a human donor with ulcerative colitis or Crohn's disease, or a healthy co-twin of an affected twin (not recorded which).

The CDR3 reads CASSPWDTEAFF. V gene TRBV7-2 combines with J gene TRBJ1-1; TCRdb outputs TRBD1, but without DNA this stays unchecked. The CDR3 extends over 12 amino acids. CDR1 is SGHTA, CDR2 FQGNSA, per germline.